This T cell receptor beta chain was captured in a study of T-cell reconstitution after alpha-beta-depleted transplantation in children. It was with unique molecular identifiers that the TCRbeta library was prepared. TCRdb reprocessed the PCR reads with MiXCR, giving one entry per CDR3 protein. The table records about 610,000 distinct CDR3 sequences, about 10% of them present only once. Germline CDR1 SGHRS, CDR2 YFSETQ. The V end lost 3 bases, the J end lost 5 bases, and 20 bases lay between the germline ends. CDR3 length: 16 residues. The chain combines TRBV5-1 with TRBJ1-1; D is possibly TRBD1 (5 bases). This clonotype was sampled from a human donor who donated a stem cell graft to a child with acute myeloid leukemia. The sequenced sample was PBMCs from the stem cell graft donor, obtained from the stem cell graft. The CDR3 sequence is CASSSSGSPGGTEAFF. Written as DNA, the CDR3 is TGCGCCAGCAGCTCCAGTGGATCCCCCGGGGGGACTGAAGCTTTCTTT.